Detailed here is one T cell receptor (beta chain). V was trimmed by 0 bases and J by 3 bases, leaving 14 bases between them. Germline lookup yields CDR1 MNHEY and CDR2 SMNVEV (reference sequence). The CDR3 consists of 16 residues. Generated by immunoSEQ multiplex PCR, the TCRdb table keeps only in-frame clones and is missing some. This table has under 850,000 clones, roughly 90% appearing once. The data are from a study of shared T cell receptors in the human thymus. The sample was also reused in another study, on human thymus T cells. That paper notes: Among the donors, all were healthy Finnish infants having corrective surgery for congenital heart defects. Resections from corrective heart surgery provided thymus tissue. Thymic and blood repertoires appeared to carry a bias in their V and J gene usage. Unrelated individuals had highly overlapping thymic repertoires, as reported in related research.

The chain carries TRBV27 and TRBJ1-2, with D possibly TRBD1 on 5 matching bases. The source is a boy under two years old with a congenital heart defect. Sequencing was done on a sample of thymocytes. This chain's CDR3 is CASSLSSQGADYGYTF. Here the CDR3 DNA reads TGTGCCAGCAGTTTATCTTCCCAAGGGGCCGACTATGGCTACACCTTC.